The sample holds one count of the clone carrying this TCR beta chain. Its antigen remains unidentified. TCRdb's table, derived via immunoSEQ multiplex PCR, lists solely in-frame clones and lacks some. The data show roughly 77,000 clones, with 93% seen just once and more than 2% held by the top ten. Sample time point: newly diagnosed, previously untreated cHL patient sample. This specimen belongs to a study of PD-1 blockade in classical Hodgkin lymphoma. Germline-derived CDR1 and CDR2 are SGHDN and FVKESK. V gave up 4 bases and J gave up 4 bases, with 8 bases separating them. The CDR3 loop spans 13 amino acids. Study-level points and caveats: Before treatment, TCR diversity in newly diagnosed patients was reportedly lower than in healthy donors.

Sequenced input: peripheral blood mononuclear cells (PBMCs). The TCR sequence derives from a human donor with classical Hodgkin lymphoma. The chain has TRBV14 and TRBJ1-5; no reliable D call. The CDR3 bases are TGTGCCAGCAGCCCTGACCCGAATCAGCCCCAGCATTTT. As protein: CASSPDPNQPQHF.